This TCR beta chain was sequenced in a study of blood T cell repertoires in COVID-19. Turning to the study itself: Sites across the United States, Italy and Spain contributed samples from acute and convalescent COVID-19. Sources were T cells, B-cell-depleted T cells, or PBMCs; the material itself was cDNA or gDNA.

Germline CDR1 reads SGHAT; CDR2 reads FQNNGV. The CDR3 contains 16 residues. Deletions cut 7 bases from V and 7 bases from J, with 20 bases between. Original handling: Nucleated cell counts were estimated from reference gene primer amplification. Repertoires were generated with immunoSEQ multiplex PCR, while TCRdb's copy carries only in-frame clones and drops some. For V, J and clone size, that table is used; D and trimming come from the DNA. The top ten hold approximately 4.3% of the sample, which has 400,000 to 550,000 clones, 80% to 90% seen once. The source is a woman aged 25 to 39 with acute or convalescent COVID-19. The chain joins TRBV11-2 to TRBJ1-6; no reliable D call. The source material was peripheral blood. CDR3 DNA: TGTGCCAGCAACTCATTTTCCAGCGTGTCAAATTCACCCCTCCACTTT. This translates into CASNSFSSVSNSPLHF.